This T cell receptor (beta chain) was identified in a study of blood T cell repertoires in COVID-19. The CDR3 is made up of 14 amino acids. From germline, CDR1 is MNHEY and CDR2 SVGEGT. The V and J ends lost 4 bases and 8 bases, in that order; junction bases with no gene match: 8. Clones were sequenced by immunoSEQ multiplex PCR, and TCRdb holds only the in-frame ones, with some missing. The sample carries approximately 300,000 clones, 85% recorded once. The TCR comes from a woman younger than 45 who had been exposed to COVID-19. V gene TRBV6-2 or TRBV6-3 combines with J gene TRBJ2-1, with 7 positions matching TRBD2. Sequenced sample: PBMCs or T cells enriched from blood (not recorded which). CDR3 residues: CASSLGGTNDEQFF. The CDR3 nucleotides read TGTGCCAGCAGTTTGGGGGGGACGAACGATGAGCAGTTCTTC.